This TCR beta chain comes out of a study of PD-1 blockade in mismatch repair-deficient tumors. V lost 4 bases and J lost 5; bases outside the gene matches: 8. Per the germline V gene, CDR1 is SGHAT and CDR2 is FQNNGV. There are 16 residues in the CDR3. Produced via immunoSEQ multiplex PCR; TCRdb's table is partial and in-frame only. Altogether approximately 100,000 clones are present, approximately 80% being singletons, with the ten largest covering 6.3%. The chain couples TRBV11-2 to TRBJ2-2, with 9 bases identical to TRBD2. The source of this sequence is an adult with mismatch repair-deficient cancer. Source: peripheral blood, taken around 8 months after starting pembrolizumab. CDR3 in amino acids: CASSSRLSGRTGELFF. CDR3 bases: TGTGCCAGCAGCTCACGGCTCAGCGGGAGGACCGGGGAGCTGTTTTTT.